This is a list of T cell receptor beta chains from one sample in a study of shared clonotypes between healthy human individuals. Profiling relied on immunoSEQ multiplex PCR, and the TCRdb table lists in-frame clones only, not all of them. The table includes 300,000 to 400,000 clones, about 73% detected once. Sequences were obtained from memory CD4+ T cells sorted from blood. These receptors were obtained from a man aged 25 to 45 in good health. Each CDR3 is given with its conserved first and last residue. The D gene is left open where the match is weak. The size entry is marked missing in some rows and otherwise reads once, few, many or a size class.

>.|.|TRBJ2-7|TRBV7-8
TGTGCCAGCAGCTTAGTAGCGGCGGACTCCTACGAGCAGTACTTC
CASSLVAADSYEQYF
>.|.|TRBJ1-1|TRBV7-9
TGTGCCAGCAGACAGGATTCGGGGGCTTTCTTT
CASRQDSGAFF
>TRBD2|.|TRBJ2-3|TRBV5-6
TGTGCCAGCAGCAGTCTACTAGCGGGAGTGACAGATACGCAGTATTTT
CASSSLLAGVTDTQYF
>TRBD1|.|TRBJ1-5|TRBV28
TGTGCCAGCAGCCCCGACAGGGCCCATCAGCCCCAGCATTTT
CASSPDRAHQPQHF
>TRBD1|.|TRBJ2-2|TRBV5-1
TGCGCCAGCAGCTTATCTACAGGGGGGTACGCCGGGGAGCTGTTTTTT
CASSLSTGGYAGELFF
>.|.|TRBJ2-1|TRBV6-1
TGTGCCAGCAGTGAAGCAATAGGAGGGGCAGTTTTTTACAATGAGCAGTTCTTC
CASSEAIGGAVFYNEQFF
>.|.|TRBJ1-2|TRBV6-5
TGTGCCAGCAGGCCTGACAAGACTCCTAACTATGGCTACACCTTC
CASRPDKTPNYGYTF
>.|.|TRBJ2-5|TRBV10-2
TGCGCCAGCAGTGAACGAGGAATGGGACAAGAGACCCAGTACTTC
CASSERGMGQETQYF
>.|.|TRBJ1-2|TRBV9
TGTGCCAGCAGCGTAGGTGTGTCGAAAGACTATGGCTACACCTTC
CASSVGVSKDYGYTF
>.|.|TRBJ2-7|TRBV7-5
TGTGCCAGAAGCTCTTTTGACTCTATTTCCTACGAGCAGTACTTC
CARSSFDSISYEQYF
>.|.|TRBJ2-1|TRBV27
TGTGCCAGCAGTCCCCGTTATGAGGTGAATGAGCAGTTCTTC
CASSPRYEVNEQFF
>.|few|TRBJ2-7|TRBV11-2
TGTGCCAGCAGCTTACGTTCCCCGGGACCCTACGAGCAGTACTTC
CASSLRSPGPYEQYF
>.|.|TRBJ2-2|TRBV5-4
TGTGCCAGCAGCTTGGGCGGTAGCGCCCACACCGGGGAGCTGTTTTTT
CASSLGGSAHTGELFF
>.|once|TRBJ2-7|TRBV7-6
TGTGCCAGCTCGCGGGAACAGGTTGGCGGCGAGCAGTACTTC
CASSREQVGGEQYF
>.|.|TRBJ2-3|TRBV11-2
TGTGCCAGCAGCCTCCCTGGGGCAGATACGCAGTATTTT
CASSLPGADTQYF
>TRBD1|.|TRBJ1-4|TRBV29-1
TGCAGCGCCGCACTAGAGGGGGCGCGGGGGCTGTTTTTT
CSAALEGARGLFF
>TRBD1|once|TRBJ2-6|TRBV5-1
TGCGCCAGCAGCTTCAGACAGGGACAGTCCGGGGCCAACGTCCTGACTTTC
CASSFRQGQSGANVLTF
>TRBD1|.|TRBJ2-7|TRBV9
TGTGCCAGCGGGGACAGGGTGAGCGAGCAGTACTTC
CASGDRVSEQYF
>.|.|TRBJ1-5|TRBV27
TGTGCCAGCAGTTGGGGGGGTGGTCAGCCCCAGCATTTT
CASSWGGGQPQHF
>TRBD2|.|TRBJ2-2|TRBV7-8
TGTGCCAGCAGCTTAATAGCGCTAGCGGGAGTTACCGGGGAGCTGTTTTTT
CASSLIALAGVTGELFF
>TRBD1|.|TRBJ2-2|TRBV11-3
TGTGCCAGCAGCTTAATGACAGGGGGCACCGGGGAGCTGTTTTTT
CASSLMTGGTGELFF
>.|few|TRBJ2-3|TRBV5-1
TGCGCCAGCAGCCTTCAGAACCCCAGCACAGATACGCAGTATTTT
CASSLQNPSTDTQYF
>.|.|TRBJ2-1|TRBV10-3
TGTGCCATCCGCCCTTTTGGCGGCTACAATGAGCAGTTCTTC
CAIRPFGGYNEQFF
>.|.|TRBJ2-1|TRBV5-6
TGTGCCAGCAGCTTGGTTAGTGGGGGTCCCAATGAGCAGTTCTTC
CASSLVSGGPNEQFF
>.|.|TRBJ2-7|TRBV10-3
TGTGCCATCAGTGACGACATAGCCTACGAGCAGTACTTC
CAISDDIAYEQYF
>TRBD2|.|TRBJ2-2|TRBV29-1
TGCAGCGTTCTAACAGGCGGGAGTGCCGGGGAGCTGTTTTTT
CSVLTGGSAGELFF
>.|.|TRBJ1-1|TRBV7-8
TGTGCCAGCAGCATCGGCGGGGGAACTTTCTTT
CASSIGGGTFF
>TRBD2|.|TRBJ2-1|TRBV7-2
TGTGCCAGCAGCTTAGGGGCCCCAGCGGGAGGCTACAATGAGCAGTTCTTC
CASSLGAPAGGYNEQFF
>.|many|TRBJ2-7|TRBV11-2
TGTGCCAGCAGCTTAGGAGAGGGCTACGAGCAGTACTTC
CASSLGEGYEQYF
>TRBD1|.|TRBJ2-1|TRBV11-2
TGTGCCAGCAGCTCCAGGGGGCGAATTTCCTACAATGAGCAGTTCTTC
CASSSRGRISYNEQFF
>TRBD2|.|TRBJ2-2|TRBV5-1
TGCGCCAGCAGCCCGGGGACTAGCGGGAGACGGAGCGGGGAGCTGTTTTTT
CASSPGTSGRRSGELFF
>.|.|TRBJ1-1|TRBV6-5
TGTGCCAGCAGTAATGGGGTGGTTAACCCTGAAGCTTTCTTT
CASSNGVVNPEAFF
>.|.|TRBJ1-5|TRBV28
TGTGCCAGCATCTCGGGACACCCACGGGAGCCCCAGCATTTT
CASISGHPREPQHF
>TRBD2|few|TRBJ2-5|TRBV6-1
TGTGCCAGCAGTGGACGGGCTAGCGGTACGGGGGAGACCCAGTACTTC
CASSGRASGTGETQYF
>.|once|TRBJ2-3|TRBV9
TGTGCCAGCAGCGTGGGAGATACGCAGTATTTT
CASSVGDTQYF
>.|.|TRBJ2-7|TRBV4-2
TGTGCCAGCAGTCGACAGGGCCGGTGGGAGGAGGCCTACGAGCAGTACTTC
CASSRQGRWEEAYEQYF
>TRBD2|once|TRBJ2-5|TRBV30
TGTGCCTGGAGCGCTTCGACTAGCGGCCAAGAGACCCAGTACTTC
CAWSASTSGQETQYF
>TRBD1|.|TRBJ2-7|TRBV27
TGTGCCAGCAGTTTATTGGGGGCACGACAGGGTGAGCAGTACTTC
CASSLLGARQGEQYF
>TRBD2|.|TRBJ2-3|TRBV5-1
TGCGCCAGCAGGCCGGCGGGAGAGGTGACAGATACGCAGTATTTT
CASRPAGEVTDTQYF
>.|many|TRBJ2-7|TRBV6-1
TGTGCCAGCAGCCGAGGGGGGCCGGGCGAGCAGTACTTC
CASSRGGPGEQYF
>.|.|TRBJ1-1|TRBV6-6
TGTGCCAGCAGTTATATGGGGTCCACTGAAGCTTTCTTT
CASSYMGSTEAFF
>TRBD1|.|TRBJ2-3|TRBV18
TGTGCCAGCTCCCGGACAGGGACGAGCACAGATACGCAGTATTTT
CASSRTGTSTDTQYF
>TRBD1|.|TRBJ1-5|TRBV28
TGTGCCAGCGGTAGGGGGCCCGAGAATCAGCCCCAGCATTTT
CASGRGPENQPQHF
>TRBD2|.|TRBJ2-5|TRBV7-2
TGTGCCAGCAGCCCAAATCGGGGACTAGCGGGAGGGGACCAAGAGACCCAGTACTTC
CASSPNRGLAGGDQETQYF
>.|many|TRBJ1-2|TRBV10-3
TGTGCCATCAGCACCCAACCCTATGGCTACACCTTC
CAISTQPYGYTF
>TRBD1|.|TRBJ1-4|TRBV29-1
TGCAGCGTAGGGACAGGGAGCAATGAAAAACTGTTTTTT
CSVGTGSNEKLFF
>TRBD2|few|TRBJ2-1|TRBV5-1
TGCGCCAGCAGCTTGGAGCTAGCGGGAGTAAATGAGCAGTTCTTC
CASSLELAGVNEQFF
>.|.|TRBJ2-5|TRBV2
TGTGCCAGCCTCCGGGACTTGCAAGAGACCCAGTACTTC
CASLRDLQETQYF
>.|.|TRBJ2-1|TRBV7-9
TGTGCCAGCAGCTTACTCACAGCGGGTGAGCAGTTCTTC
CASSLLTAGEQFF
>TRBD2|.|TRBJ2-7|TRBV5-1
TGCGCCAGCAGCTTGGAGCTGGTGGTTGGCGGGAGTACCTACGAGCAGTACTTC
CASSLELVVGGSTYEQYF
>.|few|TRBJ1-5|TRBV6-1
TGTGCCAGCAGTTTAGTTTACAATCAGCCCCAGCATTTT
CASSLVYNQPQHF
>.|.|TRBJ2-5|TRBV27
TGTGCCAGCAGCCTACGTGGGAACCAAGAGACCCAGTACTTC
CASSLRGNQETQYF
>TRBD1|.|TRBJ1-3|TRBV18
TGTGCCAGCGGACAGGGAGAAAACACCATATATTTT
CASGQGENTIYF